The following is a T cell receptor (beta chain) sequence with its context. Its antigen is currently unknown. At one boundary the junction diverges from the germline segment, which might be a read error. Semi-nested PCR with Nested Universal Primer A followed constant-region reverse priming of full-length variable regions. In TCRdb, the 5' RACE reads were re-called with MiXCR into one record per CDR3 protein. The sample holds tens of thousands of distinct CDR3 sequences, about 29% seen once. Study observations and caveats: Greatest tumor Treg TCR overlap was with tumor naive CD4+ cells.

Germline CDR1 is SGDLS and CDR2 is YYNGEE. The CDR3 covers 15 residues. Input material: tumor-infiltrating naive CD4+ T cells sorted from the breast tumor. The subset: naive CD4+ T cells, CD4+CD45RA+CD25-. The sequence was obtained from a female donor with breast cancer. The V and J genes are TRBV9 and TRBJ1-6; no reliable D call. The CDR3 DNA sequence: TGTGCCAGCAGCGATGAGCATACCTATAATTCAGCCCTCCACTTT. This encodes CASSDEHTYNSALHF.